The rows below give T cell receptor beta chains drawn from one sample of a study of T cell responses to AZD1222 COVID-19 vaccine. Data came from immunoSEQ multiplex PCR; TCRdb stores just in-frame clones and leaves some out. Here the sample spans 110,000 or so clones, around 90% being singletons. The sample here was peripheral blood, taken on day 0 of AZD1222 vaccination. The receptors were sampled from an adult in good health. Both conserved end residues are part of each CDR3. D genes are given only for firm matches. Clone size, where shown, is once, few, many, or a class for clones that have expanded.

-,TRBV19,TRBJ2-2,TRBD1,CASSVQGANTGELFF,TGTGCCAGTAGTGTACAGGGGGCGAACACCGGGGAGCTGTTTTTT
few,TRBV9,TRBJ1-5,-,CASSVGPTLNQPQHF,TGTGCCAGCAGCGTAGGTCCTACACTGAATCAGCCCCAGCATTTT
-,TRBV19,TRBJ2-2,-,CASSILRGKAKPGELFF,TGTGCCAGTAGTATTCTTCGGGGGAAGGCGAAGCCCGGGGAGCTGTTTTTT
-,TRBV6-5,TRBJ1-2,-,CAKFGANGYTF,TGTGCCAAGTTCGGGGCGAACGGCTACACCTTC
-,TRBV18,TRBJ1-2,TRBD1,CASSPNRYQGDFYGYTF,TGTGCCAGCTCACCAAACCGGTACCAGGGGGATTTTTATGGCTACACCTTC
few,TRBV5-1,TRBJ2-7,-,CASSLASAQPYEQYF,TGCGCCAGCAGCTTGGCTTCAGCCCAACCCTACGAGCAGTACTTC
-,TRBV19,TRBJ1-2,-,CATRDSQTDYGYTF,TGTGCCACTCGGGACTCCCAAACAGACTATGGCTACACCTTC
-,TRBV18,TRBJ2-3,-,CASSPGLTDTQYF,TGTGCCAGCTCACCGGGGTTGACAGATACGCAGTATTTT
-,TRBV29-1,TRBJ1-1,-,CSARGANTEAFF,TGCAGCGCCCGCGGGGCAAACACTGAAGCTTTCTTT
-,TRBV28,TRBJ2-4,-,CASSPHRGGGGNIQYF,TGTGCCAGCAGCCCACACAGGGGCGGAGGGGGAAACATTCAGTACTTC
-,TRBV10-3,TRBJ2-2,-,CAIRGAGTDTGELFF,TGTGCCATCAGGGGGGCCGGGACCGATACCGGGGAGCTGTTTTTT
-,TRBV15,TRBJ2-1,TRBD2,CATSSQAGGNNEQFF,TGTGCCACCAGCAGTCAGGCGGGAGGTAACAATGAGCAGTTCTTC
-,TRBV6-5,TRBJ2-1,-,CATVDSPGEQFF,TGTGCCACTGTCGACTCTCCCGGTGAGCAGTTCTTC
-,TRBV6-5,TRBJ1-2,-,CASSQGSTNYGYTF,TGTGCCAGCAGCCAGGGGTCTACTAACTATGGCTACACCTTC
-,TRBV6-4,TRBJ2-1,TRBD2,CASSGLAGGNEQFF,TGTGCCAGCAGCGGACTAGCGGGAGGCAATGAGCAGTTCTTC
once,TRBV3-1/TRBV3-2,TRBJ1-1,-,CASSQTAGSLQGAFF,TGTGCCAGCAGCCAAACGGCGGGGTCCCTACAAGGAGCTTTCTTT
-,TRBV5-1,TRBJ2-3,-,CASSYTDTQYF,TGCGCCAGCAGCTACACAGATACGCAGTATTTT
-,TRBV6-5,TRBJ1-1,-,CASSYEGGNTEAFF,TGTGCCAGCAGTTACGAGGGAGGGAACACTGAAGCTTTCTTT
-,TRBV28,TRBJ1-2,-,CASRVGGGGHGYTF,TGTGCCAGCAGGGTGGGCGGAGGGGGGCATGGCTACACCTTC
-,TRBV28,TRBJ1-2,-,CASSPNYGYTF,TGTGCCAGCAGCCCTAACTATGGCTACACCTTC
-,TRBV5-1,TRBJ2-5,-,CASSSGLQETQYF,TGCGCCAGCAGCTCGGGACTTCAAGAGACCCAGTACTTC
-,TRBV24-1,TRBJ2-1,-,CATSDPGHAEQFF,TGTGCCACCAGTGACCCCGGCCATGCTGAGCAGTTCTTC
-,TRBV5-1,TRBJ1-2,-,CASSPDGLIRYTF,TGCGCCAGCAGCCCGGACGGGTTAATACGCTACACCTTC
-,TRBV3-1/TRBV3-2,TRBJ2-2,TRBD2,CASRQAGVLNTGELFF,TGTGCCAGCAGACAAGCGGGAGTGCTGAACACCGGGGAGCTGTTTTTT
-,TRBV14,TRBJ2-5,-,CASSQVGRYQTQYF,TGTGCCAGCAGCCAAGTGGGTCGGTACCAGACCCAGTACTTC
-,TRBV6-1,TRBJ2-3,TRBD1,CASSERFGTGNVKASTDTQYF,TGTGCCAGCAGTGAACGATTTGGGACAGGGAACGTCAAAGCCAGCACAGATACGCAGTATTTT
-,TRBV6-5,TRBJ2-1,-,CASSYGGGGHEQFF,TGTGCCAGCAGTTACGGGGGTGGAGGGCATGAGCAGTTCTTC
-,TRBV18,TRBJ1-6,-,CASSGVDDSFNSPLHF,TGTGCCAGCTCAGGCGTAGACGACAGCTTCAATTCACCCCTCCACTTT
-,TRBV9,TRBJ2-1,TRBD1,CASSAGQGPYNEQFF,TGTGCCAGCAGCGCGGGACAGGGGCCTTACAATGAGCAGTTCTTC
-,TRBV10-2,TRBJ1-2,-,CASSKDSYGYTF,TGCGCCAGCAGTAAGGACTCCTATGGCTACACCTTC
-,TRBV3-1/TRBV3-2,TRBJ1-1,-,CASSQSTGTETEAFF,TGTGCCAGCAGCCAATCCACCGGGACCGAAACTGAAGCTTTCTTT
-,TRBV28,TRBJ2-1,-,CASSQGGTRYNEQFF,TGTGCCAGCAGCCAGGGGGGGACAAGGTACAATGAGCAGTTCTTC
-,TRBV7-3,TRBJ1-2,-,CASSAHSGDYGYTF,TGTGCCAGCAGCGCCCACTCCGGAGACTATGGCTACACCTTC
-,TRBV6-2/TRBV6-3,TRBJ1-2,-,CASSYRSGSYGYTF,TGTGCCAGCAGTTACCGATCAGGGTCCTATGGCTACACCTTC
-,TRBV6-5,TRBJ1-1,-,CASSGALGTEAFF,TGTGCCAGCAGCGGGGCTTTGGGCACTGAAGCTTTCTTT
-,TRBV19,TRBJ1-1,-,CASSGRMNTEAFF,TGTGCCAGTAGTGGCCGAATGAACACTGAAGCTTTCTTT
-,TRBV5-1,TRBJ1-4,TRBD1,CASSWDRAGEKLFF,TGCGCCAGCAGCTGGGACAGGGCGGGGGAAAAACTGTTTTTT